This TCR beta chain was identified during a study of T cells expressing NK-cell markers. It was by 5'RACE template switching with UMIs that TCR beta cDNA was made. TCRdb derives one entry per CDR3 protein from the 5' RACE reads, leaving out DNA. The sample holds about 550,000 distinct CDR3 sequences. Germline V lookup: CDR1 MNHEY, CDR2 SVGEGT. The CDR3 spans 14 residues. This receptor was taken from a young man in good health. The specimen was blood T cells: a sorted CD56 or NKG2C T cell subset, CD4+ or CD8+ T cells, or bulk PBMC T cells (not recorded which). This chain connects TRBV6-2 or TRBV6-3 to TRBJ1-1; TCRdb selects TRBD1, and the lack of DNA leaves this call unchecked. CDR3 region: CASRRGVGNTEAFF.